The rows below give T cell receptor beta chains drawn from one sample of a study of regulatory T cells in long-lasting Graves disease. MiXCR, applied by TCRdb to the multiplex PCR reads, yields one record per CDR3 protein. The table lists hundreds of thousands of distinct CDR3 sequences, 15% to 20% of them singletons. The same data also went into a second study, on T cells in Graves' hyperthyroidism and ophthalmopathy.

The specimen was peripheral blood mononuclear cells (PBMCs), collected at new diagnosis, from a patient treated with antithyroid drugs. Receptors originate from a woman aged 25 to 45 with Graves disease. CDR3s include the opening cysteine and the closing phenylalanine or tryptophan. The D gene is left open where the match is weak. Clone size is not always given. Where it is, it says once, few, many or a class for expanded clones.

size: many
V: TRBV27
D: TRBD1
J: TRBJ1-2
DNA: TGTGCCAGCAGTTTCGGGGACAGGGATTATGGCTACACCTTC
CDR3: CASSFGDRDYGYTF

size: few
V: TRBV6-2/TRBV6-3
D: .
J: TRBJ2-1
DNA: TGTGCCAGCAGTTACGGGCTAGCGAACAATGAGCAGTTCTTC
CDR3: CASSYGLANNEQFF

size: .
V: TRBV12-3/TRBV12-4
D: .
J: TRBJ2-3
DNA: TGTGCCAGCAGCCTAGGAGTTCACGGAGATACGCAGTATTTT
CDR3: CASSLGVHGDTQYF

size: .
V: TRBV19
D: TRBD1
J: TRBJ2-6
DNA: TGTGCCAGTAGCACTACTCCCGGGACAGGGGTTACTGGGGCCAACGTCCTGACTTTC
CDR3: CASSTTPGTGVTGANVLTF

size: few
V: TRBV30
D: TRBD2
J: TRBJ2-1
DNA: TGTGCCTGGAGTGCGGGGACTAGCGGGAGTAGGGATGAGCAGTTCTTC
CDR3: CAWSAGTSGSRDEQFF

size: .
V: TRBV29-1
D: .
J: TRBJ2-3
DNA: TGCAGCGTTGAGGGTCTGATAGATACGCAGTATTTT
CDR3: CSVEGLIDTQYF

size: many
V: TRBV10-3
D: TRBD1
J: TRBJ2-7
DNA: TGTGCCATCAAGGATCCGGGACAGGGCTACGAGCAGTACTTC
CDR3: CAIKDPGQGYEQYF

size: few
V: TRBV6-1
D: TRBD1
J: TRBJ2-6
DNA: TGTGCCAGCAGACTCGACAGGGCTGGGGCCAACGTCCTGACTTTC
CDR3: CASRLDRAGANVLTF

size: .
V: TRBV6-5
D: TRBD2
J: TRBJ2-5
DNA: TGTGCCAGCAGTTACGGACTAGCGGGGTCCCAAGAGACCCAGTACTTC
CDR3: CASSYGLAGSQETQYF

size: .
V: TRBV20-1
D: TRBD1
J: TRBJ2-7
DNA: TGCAGTGCTAGAGATTTGACAGGGGGCAAGTACGAGCAGTACTTC
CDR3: CSARDLTGGKYEQYF

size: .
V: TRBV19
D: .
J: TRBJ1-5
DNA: TGTGCCAGTAGTATGAGCGGGGGGATCAATCAGCCCCAGCATTTT
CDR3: CASSMSGGINQPQHF